Each of the 5 T cell receptor beta chains below was sequenced from the same sample in a study of blood T cell repertoires in COVID-19. Profiled with immunoSEQ multiplex PCR; TCRdb holds only in-frame clones, not every one. Of 270,000 or so clones listed, roughly 88% are singletons. The sample was PBMCs or T cells enriched from blood (not recorded which). The receptors come from a woman between 40 and 55 years old with acute COVID-19.

V is TRBV28 and J is TRBJ2-5; 11 bases line up with TRBD2. The CDR3 sequence is 15 residues long. The germline V gene has CDR1 MDHEN and CDR2 SYDVKM. Trimming removed 6 bases from V and 5 bases from J; junction bases left unmatched: 8. CDR3: CASSPGLAGSETQYF. CDR3 sequence (DNA): TGTGCCAGCAGCCCAGGACTAGCGGGTTCGGAGACCCAGTACTTC. The full variable domain, its missing parts supplied by reference TRBV28 and TRBJ2-5, is DVKVTQSSRYLVKRTGEKVFLECVQDMDHENMFWYRQDPGLGLRLIYFSYDVKMKEKGDIPEGYSVSREKKERFSLILESASTNQTSMYLCASSPGLAGSETQYFGPGTRLLVL.

This sequence joins TRBV4-2 and TRBJ1-6, with D perhaps TRBD1 (5 bases). CDR3 length: 15 residues. Germline CDR1 and CDR2: LGHNA and YNFKEQ. Trimming stripped 0 bases from V and 15 bases from J, with 18 bases between. DNA of the CDR3: TGTGCCAGCAGCCAAGACCCCTTTACAGGTTTCTTCCTCCACTTT. This sequence encodes CASSQDPFTGFFLHF.

The V and J genes are TRBV30 and TRBJ1-2; perhaps TRBD1 as D (5 bases). Looked up from germline, CDR1 is GTSNPN and CDR2 is SVGIG (reference sequence). V lost 1 base and J lost 6, with 15 bases in between. The CDR3 contains 14 residues. The DNA for the CDR3 is TGTGCCTGGAGTGCCGACCCAGGGCCGAATGGCTACACCTTC. It translates to CAWSADPGPNGYTF.

The V and J genes are TRBV21-1 and TRBJ2-5; the D call TRBD1 from the table was never checked on the DNA. TRBV21-1 constitutes a pseudogene. The CDR3 length is 14 residues. CDR3: CASSNRTGQETQYF. The CDR3 nucleotides are TGTGCCAGCAGCAATAGGACAGGGCAAGAGACCCAGTACTTC.

Notes on this clone: Other DNA sequences in this specimen translate into the identical CDR3. CDR3 loop: CASSLAAGSYNEQFF. The CDR3, as DNA: TGCGCCAGCAGCTTGGCAGCGGGCTCCTACAATGAGCAGTTCTTC. The chain carries TRBV5-1 and TRBJ2-1, with D perhaps matching TRBD2 (6 bases). This CDR3 comprises 15 residues. V was pared by 0 bases and J by 0 bases, with 7 bases between. Germline V lookup: CDR1 SGHRS, CDR2 YFSETQ.